Below, 20 T cell receptor beta chains from the same sample are listed, as sequenced in a study of T cells in Graves' hyperthyroidism and ophthalmopathy. Amplification of TCR beta CDR3 regions used RNA as the template. During a first-round RT-PCR of the TCR CDR3, the HTBI primer set was used. Each CDR3 protein gets one entry after TCRdb re-called the multiplex PCR reads with MiXCR. The repertoire holds about 200,000 distinct CDR3 sequences, with around 17% as singletons. The sample consisted of blood. The source is a woman in her fifties or sixties with Graves' hyperthyroidism.

The chain joins TRBV20-1 to TRBJ1-2; no clear D gene. V lost 6 bases to trimming and J lost 8 bases, with 19 bases between them. Germline CDR1 DFQATT, CDR2 SNEGSKA (reference sequence). CDR3 length: 13 amino acids. The CDR3 is CSASRREGFGYTF. The CDR3, as DNA: TGCAGTGCATCCCGTCGGGAGGGCTTCGGCTACACCTTC.

This clonotype was seen at least ten times. The gene calls are TRBV6-1 and TRBJ1-2; D is ambiguous. The CDR3 has 13 residues. V shed 0 bases and J shed 4 bases, with 6 bases lying between them. Germline CDR1 MNHNS, CDR2 SASEGT. Written as DNA, the CDR3 is TGTGCCAGCAGTGAAGCGGAGGGCTATGGCTACACCTTC. Its translation is CASSEAEGYGYTF.

This clonotype was recorded at least ten times. The rearrangement uses TRBV7-9 and TRBJ2-1; perhaps TRBD2 as D (5 bases). Germline V CDR1 and CDR2: SEHNR, FQNEAQ (reference sequence). The V end was cut by 2 bases, the J end by 5 bases, with 16 bases between. The CDR3 covers 16 residues. CDR3 nucleotide sequence: TGTGCCAGCAGCTTATTTCTTCGTACGCGGGACAATGAGCAGTTCTTC. It is translated as CASSLFLRTRDNEQFF.

This clonotype was picked up a small number of times. The chain joins TRBV7-3 to TRBJ2-2, with D perhaps given as TRBD1 or TRBD2 (5 bases each). CDR1 and CDR2 (germline): SGHTA, FQGTGA. The CDR3 spans 14 residues. V was pared by 6 bases and J by 5 bases, with 13 bases between. In DNA, the CDR3 is TGTGCCAGCAGTACCGGGACCGCAACCGGGGAGCTGTTTTTT. This encodes CASSTGTATGELFF.

The genes are TRBV7-2 and TRBJ1-5; D possibly corresponds to TRBD1 (5 bases). The CDR3 contains 14 residues. The V end was cut by 1 base, the J end by 5 bases, with 9 bases between. Germline values: CDR1 SGHTA, CDR2 FQGNSA. CDR3 sequence: CASSLGGRYQPQHF. The DNA for the CDR3 is TGTGCCAGCAGCTTAGGGGGCAGATATCAGCCCCAGCATTTT.

This clonotype was recorded a few times. One junction end does not reproduce the germline sequence, and a read error may be involved. The gene calls are TRBV2 and TRBJ1-1, with D possibly TRBD1 on 5 matching bases. This CDR3 region has 12 residues. Germline V CDR1 and CDR2: SNHLY, FYNNEI. The CDR3: CASSKGFSEAFF. For the CDR3, the DNA is TGTGCCAGCAGTAAGGGGTTTTCTGAGGCTTTCTTT.

This clonotype was found many times. V and J are TRBV11-2 and TRBJ1-1; D possibly corresponds to TRBD1 (6 bases). V was clipped by 5 bases and J by 1 base, with 32 bases between them. Germline V CDR1 and CDR2: SGHAT, FQNNGV. This CDR3 contains 21 residues. In DNA, the CDR3 is TGTGCCAGCAGCCAAATTAAAGATGGACAGTATGAGAGGAAGAAGAACACTGAAGCTTTCTTT. Translating gives CASSQIKDGQYERKKNTEAFF.

This clonotype was found many times. The chain links TRBV19 to TRBJ1-5, with D perhaps matching TRBD1 (5 bases). The germline V and J ends were trimmed by 9 bases and 3 bases, with 18 bases remaining between them. CDR1 and CDR2 from the germline V gene are LNHDA and SQIVND (reference sequence). The CDR3 totals 15 residues. The CDR3 bases are TGTGCCAGCCGACTCCAGACAGTAAACAATCAGCCCCAGCATTTT. Its translation is CASRLQTVNNQPQHF.

The gene calls are TRBV29-1 and TRBJ2-3, with D possibly being TRBD2 (6 bases). The CDR3 runs 14 residues. V was shortened by 4 bases and J by 5 bases, with 16 bases between the two germline ends. The V gene's germline CDR1 is SQVTM and CDR2 ANQGSEA. In DNA, the CDR3 is TGCAGCGTTGCGTCCGGGAGCATGGAAGATACGCAGTATTTT. Translation gives CSVASGSMEDTQYF.

For this clonotype: A much larger clone differs by one base, so this may be a read error. The rearrangement links TRBV7-3 to TRBJ1-1; D is undetermined. Trimming left V 5 bases short and J 6 bases short, with 7 bases between. From germline, CDR1 is SGHTA and CDR2 FQGTGA. CDR3 size: 11 residues. CDR3 sequence: CASSHVPEAFF. The CDR3 coding sequence is TGTGCCAGCAGCCACGTCCCTGAAGCTTTCTTT.

This clonotype occurred many times. The CDR3 sequence is CASSDQGGTEAFF. CDR3 sequence (DNA): TGTGCCAGCAGCGACCAGGGAGGAACTGAAGCTTTCTTT. The genes are TRBV7-9 and TRBJ1-1; possibly TRBD1 for D (5 bases). Deletions cut 5 bases from V and 5 bases from J, with 12 bases between. This CDR3 comprises 13 residues. Germline assignment: CDR1 SEHNR and CDR2 FQNEAQ (reference sequence).

This clonotype was detected ten times or more. The chain recombines TRBV28 with TRBJ1-5; 10 positions match TRBD1. V was clipped by 3 bases and J by 8 bases; unmatched bases: 13. Germline V gives CDR1 MDHEN, CDR2 SYDVKM. This CDR3 has 17 residues. CDR3 sequence (DNA): TGTGCCAGCAGTTTCAGGACAGGGGGGAGCGGCAGGGAGCCCCAGCATTTT. It specifies CASSFRTGGSGREPQHF.

This chain connects TRBV20-1 to TRBJ2-7; TRBD2 matches 11 bases. CDR1 is DFQATT, CDR2 SNEGSKA, per germline (reference sequence). V was pared by 5 bases and J by 6 bases, with 12 bases of the junction left unmatched. The CDR3 has 15 amino acids. For the CDR3, the DNA is TGCAGTGCTGCCCCTAGCGGGAGGATATTTGGCGAGCAGTACTTC. Translated: CSAAPSGRIFGEQYF.

The gene calls are TRBV29-1 and TRBJ2-2; D possibly corresponds to TRBD1 (6 bases). V gave up 7 bases and J gave up 8 bases, with 23 bases separating them. Germline V CDR1 and CDR2: SQVTM, ANQGSEA. The CDR3 contains 15 residues. The CDR3 loop reads CSAPIRTGPSGELFF. DNA of the CDR3: TGCAGCGCTCCGATCCGTACAGGGCCATCAGGGGAGCTGTTTTTT.

A few counts support this clonotype. The J gene is TRBJ2-7, the V gene TRBV30; D is perhaps TRBD1 or TRBD2 (6 bases each). The V end lost 0 bases, the J end lost 6 bases, and 15 bases lay between the germline ends. CDR1 is GTSNPN, CDR2 SVGIG, per germline (reference sequence). The CDR3 is made up of 14 amino acids. CDR3: CAWSVSGAPREQYF. The DNA of the CDR3 is TGTGCCTGGAGTGTTTCGGGGGCGCCGCGCGAGCAGTACTTC.

The chain is built from TRBV5-5 and TRBJ1-2, with a possible D match to TRBD1 (6 bases). This CDR3 has 13 amino acids. Between the trimmed V and J ends, which lost 2 bases and 8 bases, there was a span of 13 bases. CDR1 and CDR2 from the germline V gene are SGHKS and YYEKEE (reference sequence). In DNA form, the CDR3 reads TGTGCCAGCAGCTTTTGGGGGGCGCGAGGCTACACCTTC. Amino acids: CASSFWGARGYTF.

The J gene is TRBJ2-7, the V gene TRBV11-2, with 10 bases matching TRBD2. This CDR3 is 16 amino acids long. CDR1 and CDR2 from the germline V gene are SGHAT and FQNNGV. V lost 6 bases to trimming and J lost 1 base; unmatched junction nucleotides: 9. The CDR3 sequence is CASSPTSGHNSYEQYF. CDR3 in DNA: TGTGCCAGCAGTCCGACTAGCGGGCATAATTCCTACGAGCAGTACTTC.

The V gene is TRBV10-2, the J gene TRBJ2-6; a possible D gene is TRBD2 (6 bases). CDR3 length equals 14 residues. The V and J ends lost 2 bases and 6 bases respectively, with 8 bases between them. Germline V gene data show CDR1 as WSHSY and CDR2 as SAAADI. The CDR3 DNA follows: TGCGCCAGCAGTGAGGGAGGGGAGGCCAACGTCCTGACTTTC. Its protein product is CASSEGGEANVLTF.

V and J are TRBV5-4 and TRBJ2-3, with 9 bases identical to TRBD1. This CDR3 is built from 13 residues. Germline V lookup: CDR1 SGHNT, CDR2 YYREEE (reference sequence). V lost 4 bases, J lost 6 bases, and 3 bases stayed unmatched. CDR3 nucleotide sequence: TGTGCCAGCAGCAACGGACAGGGGGATACGCAGTATTTT. Translated, it gives CASSNGQGDTQYF.

At least ten counts were recorded for this clonotype. The chain combines TRBV12-5 with TRBJ2-3, with D possibly called TRBD1 or TRBD2 (5 bases each). V was pared by 5 bases and J by 10 bases, with 19 bases between. The CDR3 runs to 14 residues. Germline V lookup: CDR1 LGHNT, CDR2 FRNRAP. This CDR3 reads CASGIPRDQTAQYF. CDR3 bases: TGTGCTAGTGGTATACCACGGGACCAGACAGCGCAGTATTTT.